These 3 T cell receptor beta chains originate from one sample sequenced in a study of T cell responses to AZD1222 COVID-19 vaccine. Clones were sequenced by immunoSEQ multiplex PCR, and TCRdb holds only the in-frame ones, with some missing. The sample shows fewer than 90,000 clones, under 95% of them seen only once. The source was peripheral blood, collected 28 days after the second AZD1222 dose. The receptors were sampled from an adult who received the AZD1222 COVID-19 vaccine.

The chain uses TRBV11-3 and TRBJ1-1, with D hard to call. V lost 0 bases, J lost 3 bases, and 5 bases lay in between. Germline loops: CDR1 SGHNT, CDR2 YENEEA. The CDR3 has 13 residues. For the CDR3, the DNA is TGTGCCAGCAGCTTAGATCCGGACACTGAAGCTTTCTTT. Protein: CASSLDPDTEAFF.

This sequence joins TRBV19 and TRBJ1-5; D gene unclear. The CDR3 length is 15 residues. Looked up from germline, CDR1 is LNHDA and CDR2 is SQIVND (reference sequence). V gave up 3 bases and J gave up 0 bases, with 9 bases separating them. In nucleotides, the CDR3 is TGTGCCAGTAGTATTGGGCAGAATAGCAATCAGCCCCAGCATTTT. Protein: CASSIGQNSNQPQHF.

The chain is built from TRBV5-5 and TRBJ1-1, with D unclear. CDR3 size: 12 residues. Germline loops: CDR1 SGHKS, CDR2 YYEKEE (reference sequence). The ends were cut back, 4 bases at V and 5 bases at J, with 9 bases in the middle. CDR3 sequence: CASSNIGTEAFF. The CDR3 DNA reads TGTGCCAGCAGCAACATAGGGACTGAAGCTTTCTTT.